This TCR beta chain was recorded in a study of T cells in localized non-small cell lung cancer. Study-level points and caveats: Median 57 top-100 tumor clones were shared with paired adjacent lung. There was an association of higher blood T cell density with longer overall survival. Highest T cell clonality was seen in uninvolved adjacent lung, surpassing that measured in tumor.

Profiling relied on immunoSEQ multiplex PCR, and the TCRdb table lists in-frame clones only, not all of them. The sample lists approximately 3,200 clones, roughly 29% seen once, with 22% in the top ten. The CDR3 runs to 17 residues. After removal of 5 bases from V and 0 bases from J, the junction contained 9 bases not matched to a gene. The germline CDR1 and CDR2 sequences are LNHDA and SQIVND (reference sequence). In this sample, this clone turned up a few times. The antigen remains undetermined. This sequence joins TRBV19 and TRBJ1-4; 7 bases align to TRBD1. This specimen was lung tumor tissue, taken before any cancer treatment. This receptor was identified in a woman aged 40-75 years with stage I squamous cell lung carcinoma. CDR3 protein: CASSVGQKFATNEKLFF. The CDR3, as DNA: TGTGCCAGTAGTGTGGGACAGAAATTTGCAACTAATGAAAAACTGTTTTTT. The full variable domain, in which reference TRBV19 and TRBJ1-4 provide the parts outside the CDR3, is DGGITQSPKYLFRKEGQNVTLSCEQNLNHDAMYWYRQDPGQGLRLIYYSQIVNDFQKGDIAEGYSVSREKKESFPLTVTSAQKNPTAFYLCASSVGQKFATNEKLFFGSGTQLSVL.